This is a list of T cell receptor beta chains from one sample in a study of OX40 agonist ivuxolimab in advanced cancers. This table comes from immunoSEQ multiplex PCR, and its TCRdb copy is limited to in-frame clones, with some not included. This table holds 60,000 to 85,000 clones, roughly nine tenths found once. The material sequenced was CD4+ or CD8+ T cells sorted from blood, taken in a trial of the OX40 agonist ivuxolimab. The origin of the receptors is an adult with an advanced solid tumor such as melanoma, head and neck, liver or kidney cancer. The CDR3 runs from the conserved cysteine through the conserved F or W. D genes are given only for firm matches. The size of a clone is reported for some rows only, either as once, few or many, or as a class for expanded clones.

>.|.|TRBV28|10|TRBJ2-5
TGTGCCAGCAGCCGGGGGACCCAGTACTTC
CASSRGTQYF
>.|.|TRBV5-1|14|TRBJ1-2
TGCGCCAGCAGCTTGGAAACGACAGGCCAGGGCGACACCTTC
CASSLETTGQGDTF
>.|.|TRBV18|13|TRBJ1-1
TGTGCCAGCTCACCACGAAAGGACACTGAAGCTTTCTTT
CASSPRKDTEAFF
>.|.|TRBV19|12|TRBJ2-2
TGTGCCAGTAGTATGCTCACCGGGGAGCTGTTTTTT
CASSMLTGELFF
>.|.|TRBV7-9|11|TRBJ1-1
TGTGCCAGCAACCTCGACACTGAAGCTTTCTTT
CASNLDTEAFF
>TRBD1|.|TRBV6-1|15|TRBJ2-7
TGTGCCAGCAGTGAAAGGGGGACAGTTTCCTACGAGCAGTACTTC
CASSERGTVSYEQYF
>.|.|TRBV7-8|16|TRBJ2-6
TGTGCCAGCAGCTCCGAGCTCTTTACCGGGGCCAACGTCCTGACTTTC
CASSSELFTGANVLTF
>TRBD1|.|TRBV7-2|15|TRBJ1-5
TGTGCCAGCAGCGGATGGACAGGGACGAATCAGCCCCAGCATTTT
CASSGWTGTNQPQHF
>.|.|TRBV6-5|15|TRBJ1-1
TGTGCCAGCAGTTACCCCCCCCCTCGCCGCACTGAAGCTTTCTTT
CASSYPPPRRTEAFF
>.|.|TRBV28|15|TRBJ1-4
TGTGCCAGCACTCACGGCGGGACGGAAAATGAAAAACTGTTTTTT
CASTHGGTENEKLFF
>.|.|TRBV10-3|14|TRBJ2-1
TGTGCCATCAGTGGACTAGGGACAGACAATGAGCAGTTCTTC
CAISGLGTDNEQFF
>TRBD1|.|TRBV7-2|14|TRBJ1-2
TGTGCCAGCAGCAGACAGGGGCCCAACTATGGCTACACCTTC
CASSRQGPNYGYTF
>.|few|TRBV29-1|14|TRBJ2-5
TGCAGCGTTGAAGATCGCGGAGGGAGGGAGACCCAGTACTTC
CSVEDRGGRETQYF
>.|.|TRBV27|13|TRBJ1-2
TGTGCCAGCAGTTCGATGAATGACTTGGGCTACACCTTC
CASSSMNDLGYTF
>.|once|TRBV6-6|12|TRBJ1-1
TGTGCCAGCAGCCATGGGGGTAATGAAGCTTTCTTT
CASSHGGNEAFF
>.|.|TRBV2|14|TRBJ2-5
TGTGCCAGCACCTCGCTATCGGTCCAAGAGACCCAGTACTTC
CASTSLSVQETQYF
>TRBD2|.|TRBV4-1|16|TRBJ2-7
TGCGCCAGCAGCCAAGATCAAGGACTAGCGGACTACGAGCAGTACTTC
CASSQDQGLADYEQYF
>.|.|TRBV7-6|14|TRBJ2-2
TGTGCCAGCAGTCAGGGGCCCAACACCGGGGAGCTGTTTTTT
CASSQGPNTGELFF
>.|.|TRBV10-3|14|TRBJ2-7
TGTGCCATCAGTGAAGGGGGGAGCTCCTACGAGCAGTACTTC
CAISEGGSSYEQYF
>.|.|TRBV5-1|15|TRBJ2-2
TGCGCCAGCAGCTTGGCAGGTTTTAGAGCCGGGGAGCTGTTTTTT
CASSLAGFRAGELFF
>.|.|TRBV6-5|12|TRBJ2-7
TGTGCCAGCAGTACTTCTGGGACTTACAAGTACTTC
CASSTSGTYKYF
>.|.|TRBV29-1|13|TRBJ1-1
TGCAGCGTTGCTGTTCCCCTGGGTACTGAAGCTTTCTTT
CSVAVPLGTEAFF
>.|.|TRBV18|14|TRBJ2-6
TGTGCCAGCTCAGGGTGGTCTGGGGCCAACGTCCTGACTTTC
CASSGWSGANVLTF